The 15 T cell receptor beta chains below all came from one sample that was sequenced in a study of identical twins. MiXCR, applied by TCRdb to the 5' RACE reads, yields one record per CDR3 protein. Of some 790,000 distinct CDR3 sequences detected, 15% to 20% appear once; the ten largest clones hold about an eighth. The same sample was also used in a study of T cells expressing NK-cell markers.

The sequenced sample consisted of PBMCs. The source is a woman aged 18-29 years in good health.

In this sample, this clonotype turned up a few times. The J gene is TRBJ2-1, the V gene TRBV7-9; the D gene is possibly TRBD1 (5 bases). From germline, CDR1 is SEHNR and CDR2 FQNEAQ (reference sequence). This CDR3 region has 12 residues. V dropped 1 base and J dropped 9 bases, with 7 bases sitting between them. As DNA, the CDR3 is TGTGCCAGCAGCTTAGTGGGGCGTGAGCAGTTCTTC. Its translation is CASSLVGREQFF.

This clonotype showed up just a few times. The chain combines TRBV12-3 or TRBV12-4 with TRBJ2-7; D remains unclear. The length of the CDR3 is 12 residues. The V and J ends lost 8 bases and 1 base respectively, with 9 bases between them. The CDR3 protein is CASALGSYEQYF. The CDR3 region has the DNA TGTGCCAGCGCCCTAGGGTCCTACGAGCAGTACTTC.

The table lists this clonotype with many counts. The chain combines TRBV5-1 with TRBJ2-5; D is tentatively TRBD1 or TRBD2 (5 bases each). The germline gives CDR1 SGHRS, CDR2 YFSETQ. CDR3 length: 16 amino acids. V gave up 7 bases and J gave up 2 bases, with 21 bases separating them. CDR3 in DNA: TGCGCCAGCGGCCAGCCGGGACGGTTAATACAAGAGACCCAGTACTTC. As protein: CASGQPGRLIQETQYF.

In its sample, this clonotype was seen once. The chain uses TRBV3-1 and TRBJ2-3; D may be TRBD2 (6 bases). There are 14 residues in the CDR3. Trimming stripped 5 bases from V and 4 bases from J, with 13 bases between. Germline V gene lookup returns CDR1 LGHDT and CDR2 YNNKEL (reference sequence). The CDR3 region has the DNA TGTGCCAGCAGCTTCGGGGGAAGTTCAGATACGCAGTATTTT. It specifies CASSFGGSSDTQYF.

The rearrangement joins TRBV6-1 to TRBJ2-7; either TRBD1 or TRBD2 may supply D (5 bases each). V gave up 10 bases and J gave up 0 bases, with 13 bases separating them. The CDR3 has 13 residues. Germline values: CDR1 MNHNS, CDR2 SASEGT. The CDR3 protein is CATSPGRSYEQYF. The CDR3 DNA sequence: TGTGCCACCTCTCCGGGACGCTCCTACGAGCAGTACTTC.

This clonotype was counted a few times. The chain uses TRBV27 and TRBJ2-3; D not resolved. The length of the CDR3 is 14 residues. CDR1 is MNHEY and CDR2 is SMNVEV in the germline V gene (reference sequence). Trimming stripped 1 base from V and 6 bases from J, with 11 bases between. The CDR3 region is CASSLFGKRDTQYF. CDR3 sequence (DNA): TGTGCCAGCAGTTTATTCGGAAAGAGGGATACGCAGTATTTT.

CDR3 loop: CASSRQGAEGYTF. The CDR3 bases are TGTGCCAGCAGCCGCCAGGGCGCGGAAGGCTACACCTTC. This chain connects TRBV7-9 to TRBJ1-2; D might be TRBD1 (5 bases). The CDR3 totals 13 residues. Trimming stripped 5 bases from V and 8 bases from J, with 15 bases between. Germline V gene lookup returns CDR1 SEHNR and CDR2 FQNEAQ (reference sequence).

The V call is TRBV19, the J call TRBJ2-1; TRBD2 agrees at 11 bases. V trimming: 7 bases; J trimming: 7 bases; junction bases outside the gene matches: 12. This CDR3 spans 16 amino acids. In germline, CDR1 is LNHDA, CDR2 SQIVND (reference sequence). This CDR3 is CASTPLSGGARNEQFF. The CDR3, as DNA: TGTGCCAGTACCCCGCTTAGCGGGGGGGCCAGGAATGAGCAGTTCTTC.

The chain employs TRBV3-1 and TRBJ1-6; the match to TRBD1 covers 7 bases. Germline V gene sequence: CDR1 LGHDT, CDR2 YNNKEL (reference sequence). The CDR3 totals 13 residues. The junction had 3 bases not matched to a gene; V was cut back by 8 bases and J by 5 bases. Written as DNA, the CDR3 is TGTGCCAGCGGGACAGCCGATAATTCACCCCTCCACTTT. Amino acids: CASGTADNSPLHF.

This rearrangement joins TRBV4-3 to TRBJ1-2; D remains unclear. Between the trimmed V and J ends, which lost 1 base and 7 bases, there was a span of 16 bases. The CDR3 contains 15 residues. CDR1 is LGHNA, CDR2 YSLEER, per germline. This chain's CDR3 is CASSQGNLVTSGYTF. As DNA, the CDR3 is TGCGCCAGCAGCCAAGGCAACCTCGTCACCTCTGGCTACACCTTC.

The chain recombines TRBV6-1 with TRBJ2-4; 10 nucleotides align to TRBD2. Looked up from germline, CDR1 is MNHNS and CDR2 is SASEGT. This CDR3 is built from 14 residues. The J segment lost 4 bases and the V segment lost 7 bases, leaving 4 bases of the junction unmatched. The DNA of the CDR3 is TGTGCCAGCACTAGCGGGGGCCATAAAAACATTCAGTACTTC. This encodes CASTSGGHKNIQYF.

This chain connects TRBV6-1 to TRBJ1-4; D ambiguous. The V end lost 6 bases, the J end lost 7 bases, and 15 bases lay between the germline ends. Germline CDR1 MNHNS, CDR2 SASEGT. This CDR3 contains 14 residues. The CDR3 sequence is CASRPAGGGEKLFF. The CDR3 DNA sequence: TGTGCCAGCAGGCCGGCAGGAGGTGGTGAAAAACTGTTTTTT.

The table lists this clonotype with a few counts. The rearrangement joins TRBV3-1 to TRBJ2-7, with D perhaps matching TRBD1 (5 bases). CDR3 length: 11 residues. In germline, CDR1 is LGHDT, CDR2 YNNKEL (reference sequence). V dropped 5 bases and J dropped 6 bases, with 8 bases sitting between them. The DNA of the CDR3 is TGTGCCAGCAGCTGGGGCGTCGAGCAGTACTTC. Protein product: CASSWGVEQYF.

This clonotype has a handful of counts. The V and J genes are TRBV20-1 and TRBJ2-3; the match to TRBD1 covers 10 bases. V shed 6 bases, J shed 4 bases, and the junction held 13 bases outside the gene matches. Germline-derived CDR1 and CDR2 are DFQATT and SNEGSKA (reference sequence). This CDR3 has 16 residues. The CDR3 coding sequence is TGCAGTGCCGGCCCTAACGACAGGGGGCTCGCAGATACGCAGTATTTT. Residues: CSAGPNDRGLADTQYF.

V and J are TRBV14 and TRBJ2-1; D could derive from TRBD1 or TRBD2 (6 bases each). In germline, CDR1 is SGHDN, CDR2 FVKESK. Between the trimmed V and J ends, which lost 2 bases and 1 base, there was a span of 18 bases. This CDR3 has 18 residues. The CDR3 loop reads CASSQIPVWGASYNEQFF. The CDR3 DNA sequence: TGTGCCAGCAGCCAAATCCCCGTTTGGGGGGCTTCCTACAATGAGCAGTTCTTC.